These T cell receptor beta chains were read from a single sample in a study of CD8+ T cells in alopecia areata. Profiling relied on immunoSEQ multiplex PCR, and the TCRdb table lists in-frame clones only, not all of them. The sample has hundreds of thousands of clones, about 68% seen once; the top ten hold under 1.5%. The sample in question was CD4+ T cells sorted from blood, obtained at week 0. Receptors originate from a human donor with alopecia areata. Both conserved end residues are part of each CDR3. A D gene is named only where the DNA matches it firmly. Size is stated for part of the rows, as once, few or many counts, or as a class when the clone is expanded.

>.|.|13|TRBV30|TRBJ2-2
CAWRMVLTGELFF
TGTGCCTGGAGGATGGTCCTCACCGGGGAGCTGTTTTTT
>.|TRBD1|14|TRBV4-3|TRBJ2-4
CASSQPGQGNIQYF
TGCGCCAGCAGCCAGCCGGGACAGGGAAACATTCAGTACTTC
>.|.|11|TRBV10-3|TRBJ1-1
CAISEGTEAFF
TGTGCCATCAGTGAGGGAACTGAAGCTTTCTTT
>.|.|13|TRBV27|TRBJ2-5
CASSLVSLGTQYF
TGTGCCAGCAGTTTGGTTAGCCTTGGGACCCAGTACTTC
>.|.|11|TRBV30|TRBJ1-2
CAWSPSYGYTF
TGTGCCTGGAGCCCTAGTTATGGCTACACCTTC
>.|.|13|TRBV5-1|TRBJ2-7
CASSSPGAYEQYF
TGCGCCAGCAGCTCCCCGGGTGCCTACGAGCAGTACTTC
>few|.|14|TRBV6-6|TRBJ1-5
CASSYTDGNQPQHF
TGTGCCAGCAGTTACACAGATGGCAATCAGCCCCAGCATTTT
>.|TRBD2|17|TRBV30|TRBJ2-5
CAWSVQVIAGVQETQYF
TGTGCCTGGAGTGTACAGGTGATAGCGGGGGTACAAGAGACCCAGTACTTC
>few|.|15|TRBV5-1|TRBJ1-2
CASSFTGTGDYGYTF
TGCGCCAGCAGCTTTACCGGGACGGGAGACTATGGCTACACCTTC
>few|.|14|TRBV30|TRBJ1-6
CAWSVLSRAEALHF
TGTGCCTGGAGTGTACTATCAAGGGCCGAGGCCCTCCACTTT
>once|.|15|TRBV30|TRBJ1-1
CAWSAPTGMNTEAFF
TGTGCCTGGAGTGCCCCAACAGGGATGAACACTGAAGCTTTCTTT
>.|TRBD1|14|TRBV30|TRBJ2-7
CAWGTGTGSYEQYF
TGTGCCTGGGGAACCGGGACAGGGTCCTACGAGCAGTACTTC
>.|TRBD1|13|TRBV29-1|TRBJ1-2
CSVDGQGDYGYTF
TGCAGCGTTGATGGCCAGGGGGACTATGGCTACACCTTC
>.|TRBD1|14|TRBV6-5|TRBJ1-2
CASRADRGPYGYTF
TGTGCCAGCAGAGCGGACAGGGGACCTTATGGCTACACCTTC
>.|TRBD1|14|TRBV30|TRBJ2-2
CAWRPGGETGELFF
TGTGCCTGGAGGCCAGGGGGCGAAACCGGGGAGCTGTTTTTT
>.|.|15|TRBV15|TRBJ2-7
CATSRDLGAFYEQYF
TGTGCCACCAGCAGAGATCTCGGGGCCTTCTACGAGCAGTACTTC
>.|TRBD1|14|TRBV5-1|TRBJ2-3
CASRPGTGAGTQYF
TGCGCCAGCAGGCCCGGGACAGGGGCCGGCACGCAGTATTTT
>many|.|16|TRBV14|TRBJ2-1
CASSQIWGGKNNEQFF
TGTGCCAGCAGCCAAATCTGGGGGGGCAAGAACAATGAGCAGTTCTTC
>once|.|16|TRBV5-1|TRBJ1-5
CASSLAGPESNQPQHF
TGCGCCAGCAGCTTGGCCGGTCCAGAGAGCAATCAGCCCCAGCATTTT
>.|.|12|TRBV2|TRBJ2-7
CASSERNYEQYF
TGTGCCAGCAGTGAAAGAAACTACGAGCAGTACTTC
>.|TRBD1|15|TRBV5-1|TRBJ2-5
CASSLTGTGQETQYF
TGCGCCAGCAGCTTGACCGGGACAGGACAAGAGACCCAGTACTTC
>few|.|8|TRBV29-1|TRBJ1-2
CSVAGYTF
TGCAGCGTTGCTGGCTACACCTTC
>few|.|13|TRBV29-1|TRBJ2-7
CSARVGAAYEQYF
TGCAGCGCCCGGGTGGGGGCGGCGTACGAGCAGTACTTC
>.|.|13|TRBV5-1|TRBJ2-3
CASSVGPSDTQYF
TGCGCCAGCAGCGTCGGGCCTTCAGATACGCAGTATTTT
>.|.|12|TRBV27|TRBJ1-6
CASSLFGPPLHF
TGTGCCAGCAGTTTATTTGGTCCACCCCTCCACTTT
>.|.|15|TRBV29-1|TRBJ2-6
CSVATANSGANVLTF
TGCAGCGTGGCGACTGCCAACTCTGGGGCCAACGTCCTGACTTTC
>.|.|15|TRBV30|TRBJ1-2
CAWSAVPTGLSGYTF
TGTGCCTGGAGTGCCGTACCGACTGGGCTTTCTGGCTACACCTTC
>.|.|18|TRBV9|TRBJ1-2
CASSPTIEGQGIYYGYTF
TGTGCCAGCAGCCCCACAATCGAGGGGCAGGGGATTTACTATGGCTACACCTTC
>.|.|13|TRBV29-1|TRBJ1-1
CSVGTGYGTEAFF
TGCAGCGTCGGTACAGGGTATGGCACTGAAGCTTTCTTT
>.|.|14|TRBV10-3|TRBJ2-5
CAISESGIQETQYF
TGTGCCATCAGTGAGTCCGGGATCCAAGAGACCCAGTACTTC
>once|.|13|TRBV30|TRBJ1-2
CAWSPLVPYGYTF
TGTGCCTGGAGTCCCCTAGTACCCTATGGCTACACCTTC
>.|TRBD1|14|TRBV7-3|TRBJ1-6
CASSMQGANSPLHF
TGTGCCAGCAGCATGCAGGGGGCTAATTCACCCCTCCACTTT
>few|.|11|TRBV7-2|TRBJ2-7
CASSLVYEQYF
TGTGCCAGCAGCTTAGTTTACGAGCAGTACTTC
>few|.|16|TRBV4-1|TRBJ1-2
CASSQEDSPRGYGYTF
TGCGCCAGCAGCCAAGAGGACTCTCCTCGGGGCTATGGCTACACCTTC
>once|.|16|TRBV6-5|TRBJ2-5
CASSSSGQGTSRTQYF
.
>.|.|13|TRBV30|TRBJ1-2
CAWTPPGDRGYTF
TGTGCCTGGACCCCGCCCGGGGATCGTGGCTACACCTTC
>.|TRBD1|13|TRBV30|TRBJ2-1
CAWSLQGINEQFF
TGTGCCTGGAGTTTACAGGGGATCAATGAGCAGTTCTTC
>.|.|13|TRBV4-1|TRBJ1-2
CASSQVQYYGYTF
TGCGCCAGCAGCCAAGTCCAGTACTATGGCTACACCTTC
>.|TRBD2|14|TRBV5-1|TRBJ2-2
CASSPGLADGELFF
TGCGCCAGCAGCCCGGGACTAGCGGACGGGGAGCTGTTTTTT
>.|TRBD1|13|TRBV5-1|TRBJ1-2
CASSTGTDYGYTF
TGCGCCAGCAGCACCGGGACAGATTATGGCTACACCTTC
>few|.|12|TRBV7-8|TRBJ1-2
CASSLTRDGYTF
TGTGCCAGCAGCTTAACCCGCGATGGCTACACCTTC
>.|.|12|TRBV19|TRBJ1-2
CASNKGGYGYTF
TGTGCCAGTAATAAGGGCGGATATGGCTACACCTTC
>.|.|18|TRBV5-1|TRBJ2-6
CASSLAEVLSSGANVLTF
TGCGCCAGCAGCTTGGCCGAAGTTTTGTCCTCTGGGGCCAACGTCCTGACTTTC
>.|.|12|TRBV30|TRBJ2-7
CAWSPGVYEQYF
TGTGCCTGGAGCCCCGGTGTGTACGAGCAGTACTTC
>.|TRBD1|13|TRBV15|TRBJ2-7
CATSTQGDGEQYF
TGTGCCACCAGCACACAGGGGGATGGGGAGCAGTACTTC